Listed below are T cell receptor beta chains from one sample, sequenced in a study of cytomegalovirus exposure and HLA in healthy donors. The data were produced by immunoSEQ multiplex PCR, yet TCRdb's version contains in-frame clones alone and is incomplete. The top ten clones hold roughly 1.3% of a sample with about 190,000 clones, over 70% of them seen once. Specimen: PBMCs. All receptors derive from a man aged 25-40 years in good health and CMV-seronegative. The conserved cysteine and the conserved F or W are not part of the CDR3 here.

cdr3_length,j_call,v_call,cdr3_aa
10,TRBJ2-7,TRBV6-5,ASSRQGNEQY
13,TRBJ2-3,TRBV7-9,ASRNEVGSTDTQY
13,TRBJ2-3,TRBV28,ASSRAGTGVDTQY
13,TRBJ2-5,TRBV5-1,ASSPRTGRWKTQY
12,TRBJ1-1,TRBV6-1,ASSDTGVNTEAF
11,TRBJ1-1,TRBV4-2,ASSQDWSTEAF
11,TRBJ1-2,TRBV10-3,AISLDGIGGYT
11,TRBJ2-1,TRBV28,ASGPPDPREQF
14,TRBJ1-6,TRBV7-9,ASSLLGTGLNSPLH
16,TRBJ2-6,TRBV18,ASSGTSGAVSGANVLT
14,TRBJ2-7,TRBV28,ASSLGGQGASYEQY
15,TRBJ2-3,TRBV28,ASSFFSGGLGTDTQY
13,TRBJ2-2,TRBV7-7,ASSLGRGRTGELF